Following are 11 T cell receptor beta chains from one sample sequenced in a study of T cell responses to AZD1222 COVID-19 vaccine. The table came from immunoSEQ multiplex PCR; TCRdb's copy has only in-frame clones and leaves some out. The table shows some 93,000 clones, with roughly 90% occurring only once. Here the sequenced sample was peripheral blood, taken 28 days after the second AZD1222 dose. These receptors were obtained from an adult who received the AZD1222 COVID-19 vaccine.

The CDR3 DNA reads TGTGCCACCAGCAGAGTCAAACCCGCGGGTTACGAGCAGTACTTC. Its translation is CATSRVKPAGYEQYF. The V call is TRBV15, the J call TRBJ2-7, with a possible D match to TRBD2 (5 bases). The germline V gene has CDR1 LNHNV and CDR2 YYDKDF (reference sequence). V was pared by 1 base and J by 4 bases, with 14 bases between. The CDR3 loop spans 15 amino acids.

The J gene is TRBJ2-2, the V gene TRBV5-4; TRBD2 matches at 10 bases. J was trimmed by 4 bases and V by 4 bases; bases with no gene match: 7. The CDR3 spans 16 residues. The V gene's germline CDR1 is SGHNT and CDR2 YYREEE (reference sequence). This CDR3 reads CASSVWTSGFTGELFF. The CDR3 DNA is TGTGCCAGCAGCGTCTGGACTAGCGGATTCACCGGGGAGCTGTTTTTT.

The V gene is TRBV6-5, the J gene TRBJ2-5; D perhaps matches TRBD1 (5 bases). CDR3 length: 15 residues. The V gene lost 4 bases and the J gene lost 5 bases, with 17 bases spanning the gap. In germline, CDR1 is MNHEY, CDR2 SVGAGI. CDR3 sequence: CASSSRLRDRETQYF. The CDR3 nucleotides are TGTGCCAGCAGTTCCCGCCTCAGGGATCGGGAGACCCAGTACTTC.

V usage is TRBV19 and J usage is TRBJ2-2; D is uncertain. Germline V gene sequence: CDR1 LNHDA, CDR2 SQIVND (reference sequence). V shed 3 bases and J shed 6 bases, with 11 bases lying between them. CDR3 length equals 14 residues. The CDR3 spells CASSIHSVPGELFF. The CDR3 nucleotides read TGTGCCAGTAGTATTCATTCTGTCCCCGGGGAGCTGTTTTTT.

The rearrangement links TRBV19 to TRBJ2-7, with D possibly TRBD1 on 6 matching bases. Germline V gives CDR1 LNHDA, CDR2 SQIVND (reference sequence). Trimming removed 3 bases at V and 1 base at J, with 13 bases between. This CDR3 spans 15 amino acids. The CDR3 nucleotides are TGTGCCAGTAGTATCGCGGACAGCTTGTCCTACGAGCAGTACTTC. As protein: CASSIADSLSYEQYF. Full variable domain (outside the CDR3, taken from reference TRBV19 and TRBJ2-7): DGGITQSPKYLFRKEGQNVTLSCEQNLNHDAMYWYRQDPGQGLRLIYYSQIVNDFQKGDIAEGYSVSREKKESFPLTVTSAQKNPTAFYLCASSIADSLSYEQYFGPGTRLTVT.

V is TRBV5-4 and J is TRBJ1-3; D unclear. Germline V gives CDR1 SGHNT, CDR2 YYREEE (reference sequence). The length of the CDR3 is 15 residues. The V end was cut by 4 bases, the J end by 4 bases, with 15 bases between. CDR3 region: CASSDRSLQGNTIYF. In DNA form, the CDR3 reads TGTGCCAGCAGCGATCGAAGTTTACAGGGAAACACCATATATTTT.

This chain links TRBV24-1 with TRBJ2-1; perhaps TRBD2 as D (7 bases). Deletions cut 4 bases from V and 7 bases from J, with 16 bases between. The CDR3 is 15 residues long. The germline gives CDR1 KGHDR, CDR2 SFDVKD. CDR3 DNA sequence: TGTGCCACCAGTGAGCTACCCGGGGGGCGGAATGAGCAGTTCTTC. Translating gives CATSELPGGRNEQFF.

The rearrangement joins TRBV7-3 to TRBJ2-2; D is ambiguous. The germline V and J ends were trimmed by 1 base and 7 bases, with 4 bases remaining between them. This CDR3 contains 12 residues. Germline assignment: CDR1 SGHTA and CDR2 FQGTGA. In DNA, the CDR3 is TGTGCCAGCAGCTTAATGGGCGGGGAGCTGTTTTTT. This codes for CASSLMGGELFF.

The chain combines TRBV6-5 with TRBJ1-2, with unresolved D. Trimming pared 2 bases from V and 5 bases from J, leaving 15 bases between. The CDR3 runs to 15 residues. Per the germline V gene, CDR1 is MNHEY and CDR2 is SVGAGI. This chain's CDR3 is CASSYGQSLWYGYTF. The CDR3 nucleotides read TGTGCCAGCAGTTACGGGCAGTCCTTATGGTATGGCTACACCTTC.

This chain joins TRBV5-1 and TRBJ1-5; no reliable D call. The germline V gene has CDR1 SGHRS and CDR2 YFSETQ. Deletions cut 4 bases from V and 7 bases from J, with 9 bases between. The CDR3 is 12 amino acids. CDR3 sequence reads: CASSPGEQPQHF. CDR3 in DNA: TGCGCCAGCAGCCCCGGGGAGCAGCCCCAGCATTTT.

The V and J genes are TRBV5-4 and TRBJ2-1; the match to TRBD2 covers 9 bases. This CDR3 comprises 15 residues. Germline lookup yields CDR1 SGHNT and CDR2 YYREEE (reference sequence). The trim removed 0 bases at V and 5 bases at J, leaving 3 bases unmatched. Written as DNA, the CDR3 is TGTGCCAGCAGCTTGGGACCTAGCGGGAACAATGAGCAGTTCTTC. This gives the protein CASSLGPSGNNEQFF.